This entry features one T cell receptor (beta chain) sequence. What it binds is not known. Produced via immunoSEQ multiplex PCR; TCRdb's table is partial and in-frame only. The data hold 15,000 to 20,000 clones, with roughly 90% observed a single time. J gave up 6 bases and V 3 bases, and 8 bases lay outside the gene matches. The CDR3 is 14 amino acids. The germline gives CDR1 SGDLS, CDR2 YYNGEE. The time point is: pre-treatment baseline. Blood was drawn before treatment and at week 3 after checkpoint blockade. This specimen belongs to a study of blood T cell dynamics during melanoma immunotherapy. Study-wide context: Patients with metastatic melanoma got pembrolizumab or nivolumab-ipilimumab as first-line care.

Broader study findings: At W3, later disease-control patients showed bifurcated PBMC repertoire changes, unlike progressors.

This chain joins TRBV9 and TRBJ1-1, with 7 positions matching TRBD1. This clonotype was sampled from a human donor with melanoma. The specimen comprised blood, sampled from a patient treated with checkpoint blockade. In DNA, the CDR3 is TGTGCCAGCAGCGCCCTGACAGGGAGGGCTGAAGCTTTCTTT. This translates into CASSALTGRAEAFF.